Described below is a single TCR beta chain sequence and its context. Antigen specificity is unknown. Random hexamers served to reverse transcribe roughly 0.45 to 1 ug RNA. An immunoSEQ multiplex PCR amplified TCR beta CDR3 over 54 Vbeta and 13 Jbeta. TCRdb passed the immunoSEQ multiplex PCR reads through MiXCR, listing each CDR3 protein once. The sample lists about 140,000 distinct CDR3 sequences, 95% seen once, with around 0.15% in the top ten. Sequencing of TCR beta covered CD8+ and CD4+ T cells obtained from blood. The source of the sample is a study of CD8 T cells in Susac syndrome. Overall study: The sequenced Susac syndrome patients comprised six with active disease and roughly eight in remission.

Germline V lookup: CDR1 GTSNPN, CDR2 SVGIG (reference sequence). The V and J ends lost 4 bases and 8 bases respectively, with 11 bases between them. The CDR3 has 11 residues. General observations from the study: Susac syndrome CD4+ T cell repertoires showed no clonal expansion.

The TCR comes from a human donor with Susac syndrome. Sequenced input: CD4+ T cells from PBMCs. This chain joins TRBV30 and TRBJ1-2, with D perhaps TRBD1 (6 bases). CDR3 sequence reads: CAWTTGNGYTF. The CDR3 DNA reads TGTGCCTGGACTACAGGGAACGGCTACACCTTC.